Each of the 32 T cell receptor beta chains below was sequenced from the same sample in a study of beta chain features in type 1 diabetes. Study-level points and caveats: All four CD4+ subsets from Type 1 diabetes patients carried moderately but significantly shorter TCRB CDR3s.

No antigens are known for them. The sequenced template was cDNA made from the entire isolated RNA. Repertoires were generated with immunoSEQ multiplex PCR, while TCRdb's copy carries only in-frame clones and drops some. The data contain 330,000 or so clones, roughly 12% of them singletons. The sample was naive CD4+ T cells from blood. The receptors originated from a woman between 18 and 29 years old with type 1 diabetes.

The genes are TRBV28 and TRBJ1-2, with D perhaps TRBD1 (5 bases). Trimming removed 6 bases at V and 2 bases at J, with 13 bases between. This CDR3 has 14 amino acids. Germline values: CDR1 MDHEN, CDR2 SYDVKM. CDR3 loop: CASSQGRGNYGYTF. The CDR3 nucleotides read TGTGCCAGCAGCCAGGGACGGGGGAACTATGGCTACACCTTC.

This clone was detected a few times. The rearrangement uses TRBV30 and TRBJ2-5, with 9 bases that match TRBD1. Germline V gene data show CDR1 as GTSNPN and CDR2 as SVGIG (reference sequence). J lost 0 bases, V lost 0 bases, and 2 bases had no gene match. There are 15 residues in the CDR3. CDR3 residues: CAWSVGQGHQETQYF. CDR3 DNA: TGTGCCTGGAGTGTCGGACAGGGGCACCAAGAGACCCAGTACTTC.

The CDR3: CASSLGGSGRFGETQYF. The DNA for the CDR3 is TGTGCCAGCAGCTTAGGGGGTAGCGGACGATTCGGAGAGACCCAGTACTTC. V gene TRBV11-3 combines with J gene TRBJ2-5; a weak D match, TRBD2 (6 bases). The V end was cut by 1 base, the J end by 4 bases, with 19 bases between. CDR1 and CDR2 (germline): SGHNT, YENEEA. This CDR3 spans 17 amino acids.

The chain employs TRBV5-8 and TRBJ2-5; 7 bases line up with TRBD1. The J segment lost 6 bases and the V segment lost 3 bases, leaving 5 bases of the junction unmatched. CDR3 length: 13 amino acids. From germline, CDR1 is SGHTS and CDR2 YDEGEE. Here the CDR3 reads CASSWGQSKTQYF. Written as DNA, the CDR3 is TGTGCCAGCAGCTGGGGACAGTCGAAGACCCAGTACTTC.

This clone has just a few counts. The V call is TRBV5-4, the J call TRBJ2-5; D gene uncertain. This CDR3 is built from 15 residues. Germline V gene sequence: CDR1 SGHNT, CDR2 YYREEE (reference sequence). Trimming pared 4 bases from V and 4 bases from J, leaving 17 bases between. The CDR3 loop is CASSRIAAAPETQYF. In nucleotides, the CDR3 is TGTGCCAGCAGCCGTATTGCGGCGGCGCCAGAGACCCAGTACTTC.

The chain has TRBV25-1 and TRBJ1-6, with 7 nucleotides matching TRBD1. The CDR3 contains 16 residues. Unmatched junction bases numbered 19, after V lost 10 bases and J lost 10 bases. Germline V gene data show CDR1 as MGHDK and CDR2 as SYGVNS. CDR3 in amino acids: CATRDSPTHNGSPLHF. Here the CDR3 DNA reads TGTGCCACCAGGGACAGCCCCACCCATAATGGATCACCCCTCCACTTT.

This clone turned up a few times. This chain connects TRBV5-1 to TRBJ2-2, with a possible D match to TRBD1 (7 bases). V was clipped by 2 bases and J by 4 bases, with 15 bases between them. Per the germline V gene, CDR1 is SGHRS and CDR2 is YFSETQ. There are 16 residues in the CDR3. Here the CDR3 reads CASSFPGGRGTGELFF. The CDR3, as DNA: TGCGCCAGCAGCTTCCCAGGGGGGCGCGGCACCGGGGAGCTGTTTTTT.

The chain employs TRBV25-1 and TRBJ1-1; 7 nucleotides agree with TRBD1. Per germline, CDR1 MGHDK and CDR2 SYGVNS. Germline trimming cut 5 bases from V and 7 bases from J; bases unmatched to any gene: 7. The CDR3 has 13 amino acids. The CDR3 protein is CASSPADRVEAFF. The CDR3 coding sequence is TGTGCCAGCAGTCCCGCCGACAGGGTTGAAGCTTTCTTT.

This rearrangement joins TRBV2 to TRBJ1-5; no definite D call. CDR1 is SNHLY and CDR2 is FYNNEI in the germline V gene. The CDR3 consists of 15 residues. The ends were cut back, 3 bases at V and 0 bases at J, with 9 bases in the middle. Here the CDR3 DNA reads TGTGCCAGCAGTGAGAGACTCAATAGCAATCAGCCCCAGCATTTT. Encoded protein: CASSERLNSNQPQHF.

The chain has TRBV9 and TRBJ2-5; 10 nucleotides agree with TRBD2. CDR1 and CDR2 (germline): SGDLS, YYNGEE. The CDR3 extends over 18 amino acids. The V gene end was trimmed by 3 bases and the J gene end by 1 base; junction bases not matched to a gene: 12. This CDR3 reads CASSAGGAGGPRQETQYF. The CDR3 DNA sequence: TGTGCCAGCAGCGCCGGAGGAGCGGGGGGGCCTCGCCAAGAGACCCAGTACTTC.

This clone has just a few counts. V usage is TRBV9 and J usage is TRBJ2-5; D is possibly TRBD1 (5 bases). CDR1 and CDR2 from the germline V gene are SGDLS and YYNGEE. V lost 3 bases and J 5 bases, leaving 17 bases between the germline ends. The CDR3 is 15 amino acids. The CDR3 sequence is CASSATTGIRETQYF. In nucleotides, the CDR3 is TGTGCCAGCAGCGCCACCACAGGCATAAGGGAGACCCAGTACTTC.

This clone was seen a handful of times. The chain carries TRBV5-1 and TRBJ2-7; TRBD1 might be the D (6 bases). CDR1 and CDR2 (germline): SGHRS, YFSETQ. The CDR3 is 14 residues long. Between the trimmed V and J ends, which lost 4 bases and 4 bases, there was a span of 15 bases. CDR3 sequence (DNA): TGCGCCAGCAGCCCCCAGGGGTTTCGGTACGAGCAGTACTTC. It is translated as CASSPQGFRYEQYF.

The rearrangement links TRBV19 to TRBJ1-5; D is unclear. Per germline, CDR1 LNHDA and CDR2 SQIVND (reference sequence). The CDR3 spans 15 residues. V shed 5 bases and J shed 2 bases, with 13 bases lying between them. The DNA for the CDR3 is TGTGCCAGTAGTGTTCCCGGTCGGGGCAATCAGCCCCAGCATTTT. This codes for CASSVPGRGNQPQHF.

The genes are TRBV11-2 and TRBJ2-1, with 9 bases that match TRBD2. The germline V gene encodes CDR1 SGHAT and CDR2 FQNNGV. The CDR3 runs 16 residues. The V segment lost 1 base and the J segment 9 bases; nucleotides outside the gene matches: 10. CDR3 DNA: TGTGCCAGCAGCTTAGTGGCGGGAGGGGAGTTCGGTGAGCAGTTCTTC. Its translation is CASSLVAGGEFGEQFF. The full variable domain, completed using reference TRBV11-2 and TRBJ2-1, is EAGVAQSPRYKIIEKRQSVAFWCNPISGHATLYWYQQILGQGPKLLIQFQNNGVVDDSQLPKDRFSAERLKGVDSTLKIQPAKLEDSAVYLCASSLVAGGEFGEQFFGPGTRLTVL.

This clone was observed a handful of times. V usage is TRBV10-3 and J usage is TRBJ2-1; TRBD2 matches 7 bases. The CDR3 extends over 14 amino acids. Germline CDR1 reads ENHRY; CDR2 reads SYGVKD. V gave up 3 bases and J gave up 1 base; unmatched junction bases: 0. CDR3 in amino acids: CAISDGGSYNEQFF. CDR3 nucleotide sequence: TGTGCCATCAGTGACGGGGGGTCCTACAATGAGCAGTTCTTC.

This clone appeared a few times. The V call is TRBV2, the J call TRBJ2-1, with 7 bases aligning to TRBD1. Germline V gene data show CDR1 as SNHLY and CDR2 as FYNNEI. Losses at the gene ends were 4 bases for V and 4 bases for J; bases not matched to a gene: 7. The CDR3 runs to 15 residues. The CDR3 sequence is CASSVWDSQYNEQFF. The CDR3 DNA reads as TGTGCCAGCAGTGTATGGGACAGTCAATACAATGAGCAGTTCTTC.

The chain carries TRBV6-5 and TRBJ2-2; D is ambiguous. CDR3 size: 13 residues. Germline lookup yields CDR1 MNHEY and CDR2 SVGAGI. The ends were cut back, 7 bases at V and 6 bases at J, with 12 bases in the middle. CDR3 nucleotides: TGTGCCAGCACCGACGTGGAGTCCGGGGAGCTGTTTTTT. Amino acid sequence: CASTDVESGELFF.

The chain uses TRBV18 and TRBJ1-5; a weak D match, TRBD1 (5 bases). The ends were cut back, 6 bases at V and 7 bases at J, with 16 bases in the middle. The CDR3 loop spans 14 amino acids. Germline V lookup: CDR1 KGHSH, CDR2 LQKENI. CDR3 residues: CASSGAGEGQPQHF. The CDR3 DNA reads TGTGCCAGCTCTGGCGCCGGGGAGGGGCAGCCCCAGCATTTT.

This sequence joins TRBV28 and TRBJ1-5; D gene unclear. This CDR3 has 12 amino acids. The germline CDR1 and CDR2 sequences are MDHEN and SYDVKM. V was shortened by 10 bases and J by 9 bases, with 16 bases between the two germline ends. CDR3 in DNA: TGTGCCACCCTGGCCTGGCGGCGGCCCCAGCATTTT. Its protein is CATLAWRRPQHF. The complete variable domain, with remaining parts taken from reference TRBV28 and TRBJ1-5, reads DVKVTQSSRYLVKRTGEKVFLECVQDMDHENMFWYRQDPGLGLRLIYFSYDVKMKEKGDIPEGYSVSREKKERFSLILESASTNQTSMYLCATLAWRRPQHFGDGTRLSIL.

This rearrangement joins TRBV6-5 to TRBJ2-3, with 8 bases aligning to TRBD2. With 4 bases clipped from V and 4 bases from J, the junction kept 7 bases outside the gene matches. The V gene's germline CDR1 is MNHEY and CDR2 SVGAGI. The CDR3 consists of 15 residues. The CDR3 DNA follows: TGTGCCAGCAGTTGGGGGACTAGTGGGTCAGATACGCAGTATTTT. Translating it yields CASSWGTSGSDTQYF.

CDR3 residues: CASSQRSLAGVLTWDPTDTQYF. In DNA form, the CDR3 reads TGTGCCAGCAGCCAAAGGTCCCTAGCGGGAGTGTTAACCTGGGACCCCACAGATACGCAGTATTTT. This rearrangement joins TRBV14 to TRBJ2-3; TRBD2 aligns across 10 bases. This CDR3 is built from 22 residues. The V gene's germline CDR1 is SGHDN and CDR2 FVKESK. V gave up 2 bases and J gave up 2 bases; unmatched junction bases: 22.

V usage is TRBV18 and J usage is TRBJ1-5, with TRBD1 identical over 8 bases. V lost 3 bases to trimming and J lost 2 bases; unmatched junction nucleotides: 18. Germline CDR1 reads KGHSH; CDR2 reads LQKENI. This CDR3 is 20 amino acids long. This CDR3 is CASSPNDLTGAEGGNQPQHF. CDR3 sequence (DNA): TGTGCCAGCTCACCCAACGACTTGACAGGGGCCGAAGGGGGCAATCAGCCCCAGCATTTT. Variable domain in full (rest from reference TRBV18 and TRBJ1-5): NAGVMQNPRHLVRRRGQEARLRCSPMKGHSHVYWYRQLPEEGLKFMVYLQKENIIDESGMPKERFSAEFPKEGPSILRIQQVVRGDSAAYFCASSPNDLTGAEGGNQPQHFGDGTRLSIL.

J is TRBJ2-3 and V is TRBV7-2, with TRBD1 identical over 7 bases. The CDR3 is 14 amino acids. Trimming removed 7 bases from V and 5 bases from J; junction bases left unmatched: 9. CDR1 and CDR2 (germline): SGHTA, FQGNSA. The CDR3 protein is CASNSRPGGDTQYF. The CDR3 DNA follows: TGTGCCAGCAATTCTAGGCCAGGGGGAGATACGCAGTATTTT.

This sequence joins TRBV7-2 and TRBJ2-6; unclear D gene. CDR1 is SGHTA and CDR2 is FQGNSA in the germline V gene. The CDR3 spans 13 residues. Trimming removed 3 bases from V and 3 bases from J, with 3 bases in between. CDR3 in amino acids: CASSFHGANVLTF. The CDR3, as DNA: TGTGCCAGCAGCTTTCATGGGGCCAACGTCCTGACTTTC. The full variable domain, its missing parts supplied by reference TRBV7-2 and TRBJ2-6, is GAGVSQSPSNKVTEKGKDVELRCDPISGHTALYWYRQSLGQGLEFLIYFQGNSAPDKSGLPSDRFSAERTGGSVSTLTIQRTQQEDSAVYLCASSFHGANVLTFGAGSRLTVL.

This chain links TRBV7-2 with TRBJ1-4; D is possibly TRBD1 (6 bases). Per the germline V gene, CDR1 is SGHTA and CDR2 is FQGNSA. Trimming removed 6 bases at V and 6 bases at J, with 11 bases between. CDR3 length equals 13 residues. This CDR3 is CASSDRRDEKLFF. The CDR3 DNA is TGTGCCAGCAGTGACAGGCGGGATGAAAAACTGTTTTTT.

This clone was observed a handful of times. The V call is TRBV7-2, the J call TRBJ2-3; a possible D gene is TRBD1 (5 bases). The CDR3 totals 13 residues. Germline V gene data show CDR1 as SGHTA and CDR2 as FQGNSA. As DNA, the CDR3 is TGTGCGACCCGGACACCTAGCACAGATACGCAGTATTTT. It translates to CATRTPSTDTQYF. Based on the CDR3 plus reference TRBV7-2 and TRBJ2-3, the full variable domain is GAGVSQSPSNKVTEKGKDVELRCDPISGHTALYWYRQSLGQGLEFLIYFQGNSAPDKSGLPSDRFSAERTGGSVSTLTIQRTQQEDSAVYLCATRTPSTDTQYFGPGTRLTVL.

This clone was seen only a few times. The chain has TRBV15 and TRBJ2-1; TRBD2 might be the D (6 bases). Trimming took 3 bases from V and 7 from J, leaving 7 bases between them. CDR1 LNHNV and CDR2 YYDKDF come from the germline V gene (reference sequence). The length of the CDR3 is 12 residues. The CDR3 here is CATSSGRNEQFF. In DNA form, the CDR3 reads TGTGCCACCAGCAGCGGGAGAAATGAGCAGTTCTTC.

The V gene is TRBV19, the J gene TRBJ1-6; perhaps TRBD1 as D (6 bases). The germline V gene has CDR1 LNHDA and CDR2 SQIVND (reference sequence). CDR3 length: 12 amino acids. Deletions cut 7 bases from V and 10 bases from J, with 11 bases between. CDR3 nucleotides: TGTGCCAGTACCGAAGGGGGATCACCCCTCCACTTT. As protein: CASTEGGSPLHF.

The chain couples TRBV2 to TRBJ2-7; D possibly corresponds to TRBD1 (7 bases). This CDR3 region has 14 residues. Germline loops: CDR1 SNHLY, CDR2 FYNNEI. V lost 7 bases, J lost 7 bases, and 20 bases lay in between. The CDR3 sequence is CASTVGTAGGEQYF. The CDR3 nucleotides are TGTGCCAGCACCGTCGGGACCGCAGGGGGGGAGCAGTACTTC.

In the case of this clone: The sample carries other DNA sequences with the same CDR3. V gene TRBV4-3 combines with J gene TRBJ1-1; the match to TRBD1 covers 7 bases. V lost 1 base and J lost 2; bases outside the gene matches: 1. The CDR3 sequence is 14 residues long. The germline V gene has CDR1 LGHNA and CDR2 YSLEER. DNA of the CDR3: TGCGCCAGCAGCCAAGCAGGGGGAAACACTGAAGCTTTCTTT. As protein: CASSQAGGNTEAFF.

The chain combines TRBV4-3 with TRBJ2-7, with TRBD2 identical over 14 bases. The CDR3 loop spans 20 amino acids. Losses at the gene ends were 4 bases for V and 0 bases for J; bases not matched to a gene: 14. The V gene's germline CDR1 is LGHNA and CDR2 YSLEER. CDR3 sequence reads: CASSRGLGLAGEKSSYEQYF. Written as DNA, the CDR3 is TGCGCCAGCAGCCGAGGATTGGGACTAGCGGGGGAGAAGAGCTCCTACGAGCAGTACTTC.

The V and J genes are TRBV7-2 and TRBJ1-5; no firm D call. Germline V CDR1 and CDR2: SGHTA, FQGNSA. This CDR3 is built from 14 residues. Trimming took off 1 base at V and 6 bases at J, with 10 bases between the two ends. The CDR3 nucleotides read TGTGCCAGCAGCTTAGGGACTTTAGGTCAGCCCCAGCATTTT. Translation: CASSLGTLGQPQHF. The whole variable domain, remainder taken from reference TRBV7-2 and TRBJ1-5, is GAGVSQSPSNKVTEKGKDVELRCDPISGHTALYWYRQSLGQGLEFLIYFQGNSAPDKSGLPSDRFSAERTGGSVSTLTIQRTQQEDSAVYLCASSLGTLGQPQHFGDGTRLSIL.